These 26 T cell receptor beta chains were sequenced from one sample in a study of blood T cell repertoires in COVID-19. TCRdb keeps only in-frame clones here, not all; method: immunoSEQ multiplex PCR. The data show more than 45,000 clones, just over 85% seen once. The sequenced material came from peripheral blood. The receptor set was obtained from a man between 65 and 85 years old with acute or convalescent COVID-19.

The V and J genes are TRBV3-1 (or the pseudogene TRBV3-2) and TRBJ1-6; D unresolved. V was cut by 5 bases and J by 7 bases, with 6 bases left in between. CDR3 length: 12 amino acids. CDR1 and CDR2 (germline): LGHDT, YNNKEL (reference sequence). The CDR3, as DNA: TGTGCCAGCAGCGCCAGAAATTCACCCCTCCACTTT. As protein: CASSARNSPLHF.

V usage is TRBV7-2 and J usage is TRBJ2-3; unclear D gene. Between the trimmed V and J ends, which lost 1 base and 5 bases, there was a span of 10 bases. This CDR3 spans 14 amino acids. The germline CDR1 and CDR2 sequences are SGHTA and FQGNSA. CDR3 in DNA: TGTGCCAGCAGCTTAGAATCCTACGTAGATACGCAGTATTTT. It codes for CASSLESYVDTQYF.

V gene TRBV19 combines with J gene TRBJ1-5, with 8 bases aligning to TRBD1. The CDR3 extends over 17 amino acids. V shed 6 bases and J 3 bases; nucleotides not matched to a gene: 13. Germline lookup yields CDR1 LNHDA and CDR2 SQIVND (reference sequence). The CDR3 DNA reads TGTGCCAGTAGAGGCAGGGGGCGCGCCATGGTCAATCAGCCCCAGCATTTT. Translated: CASRGRGRAMVNQPQHF.

The chain carries TRBV7-9 and TRBJ2-2, with TRBD2 as a possible D gene (5 bases). Germline CDR1 reads SEHNR; CDR2 reads FQNEAQ (reference sequence). The CDR3 consists of 14 residues. Between the trimmed V and J ends, which lost 3 bases and 4 bases, there was a span of 9 bases. The CDR3 region is CASSFGGTTGELFF. The DNA of the CDR3 is TGTGCCAGCAGCTTCGGAGGCACCACCGGGGAGCTGTTTTTT.

The chain uses TRBV6-4 and TRBJ1-2, with D unclear. V lost 6 bases to trimming and J lost 4 bases, with 12 bases between them. CDR3 size: 13 residues. The germline V gene has CDR1 MRHNA and CDR2 SNTAGT. In DNA, the CDR3 is TGTGCCAGCAGCCGTGGGGAGAGCTATGGCTACACCTTC. It encodes CASSRGESYGYTF.

The gene calls are TRBV11-1 and TRBJ1-1; TRBD1 agrees at 7 bases. J was trimmed by 1 base and V by 4 bases; bases with no gene match: 9. The CDR3 is 16 residues long. Looked up from germline, CDR1 is SGHAT and CDR2 is FQDESV (reference sequence). The DNA for the CDR3 is TGTGCCAGCAGCTCCCTATACAGGGGCGGGAACACTGAAGCTTTCTTT. This encodes CASSSLYRGGNTEAFF.

The chain combines TRBV2 with TRBJ2-1; D is uncertain. The CDR3 is made up of 14 amino acids. CDR1 is SNHLY and CDR2 is FYNNEI in the germline V gene. Trimming shortened V by 4 bases and J by 6 bases, and 13 bases separated the two germline ends. The CDR3 protein is CASSVFGSFNEQFF. CDR3 nucleotide sequence: TGTGCCAGCAGTGTTTTTGGTAGCTTCAATGAGCAGTTCTTC.

The chain has TRBV6-5 and TRBJ1-3; tentative D call: TRBD1 (6 bases). Germline V gene lookup returns CDR1 MNHEY and CDR2 SVGAGI. Trimming shortened V by 0 bases and J by 2 bases, and 8 bases separated the two germline ends. The CDR3 has 15 amino acids. CDR3 in amino acids: CASSYSAGAGNTIYF. In DNA, the CDR3 is TGTGCCAGCAGTTACTCGGCAGGGGCTGGAAACACCATATATTTT.

The chain carries TRBV28 and TRBJ1-2; maybe TRBD1 (6 bases). This CDR3 spans 15 amino acids. V was clipped by 5 bases and J by 0 bases, with 13 bases between them. In germline, CDR1 is MDHEN, CDR2 SYDVKM. DNA of the CDR3: TGTGCCAGCAGTCTACAGGGATTATCTAACTATGGCTACACCTTC. As protein: CASSLQGLSNYGYTF.

V usage is TRBV6-6 and J usage is TRBJ2-1; 9 bases are shared with TRBD2. Trimming cost V 7 bases and J 3 bases; bases outside gene matches: 4. The V gene's germline CDR1 is MNHNY and CDR2 SVGAGI (reference sequence). The CDR3 is 14 amino acids. In DNA, the CDR3 is TGTGCCAGCAAAGTAGCGGGAGTCTACAATGAGCAGTTCTTC. Residues: CASKVAGVYNEQFF.

A single count supports this clone. This chain joins TRBV3-1 (or the pseudogene TRBV3-2) and TRBJ2-7, with 10 bases matching TRBD2. The ends lost 0 bases at V and 7 bases at J; junction bases unmatched: 6. Germline loops: CDR1 LGHDT, CDR2 YNNKEL (reference sequence). This CDR3 spans 15 amino acids. The CDR3, as DNA: TGTGCCAGCAGCCAAGAAGCGGGGGGGGATTTGGAGCAGTACGTC. It translates to CASSQEAGGDLEQYV.

This clone was observed a handful of times. The gene calls are TRBV2 and TRBJ1-6; the D is unclear. Trimming removed 4 bases at V and 6 bases at J, with 16 bases between. CDR1 is SNHLY and CDR2 is FYNNEI in the germline V gene. There are 16 residues in the CDR3. The CDR3 is CASSVVRDLSNSPLHF. CDR3 nucleotide sequence: TGTGCCAGCAGTGTTGTGAGGGATCTCAGTAATTCACCCCTCCACTTT.

V usage is TRBV11-2 and J usage is TRBJ1-6; D possibly corresponds to TRBD1 (5 bases). CDR1 SGHAT and CDR2 FQNNGV come from the germline V gene. The CDR3 has 14 residues. V shed 4 bases and J shed 10 bases, with 14 bases lying between them. CDR3 region: CASSYGGLGSPLHF. CDR3 DNA sequence: TGTGCCAGCAGCTACGGGGGATTGGGGTCACCCCTCCACTTT.

The gene calls are TRBV6-2 or TRBV6-3 and TRBJ1-5; the D is unclear. Germline V gene lookup returns CDR1 MNHEY and CDR2 SVGEGT. This CDR3 is built from 15 residues. The V end was cut by 4 bases, the J end by 1 base, with 11 bases between. The DNA for the CDR3 is TGTGCCAGCAGTTCTCAAGCGTTGAGCAATCAGCCCCAGCATTTT. Amino acids: CASSSQALSNQPQHF.

The chain carries TRBV18 and TRBJ1-1; D may be TRBD1 (5 bases). Trimming shortened V by 3 bases and J by 3 bases, and 8 bases separated the two germline ends. Per germline, CDR1 KGHSH and CDR2 LQKENI. The CDR3 totals 13 residues. CDR3 protein: CASSPRADTEAFF. The CDR3 DNA sequence: TGTGCCAGCTCACCCAGGGCGGACACTGAAGCTTTCTTT.

J is TRBJ1-4 and V is TRBV27, with TRBD1 identical over 7 bases. Trimming took 6 bases from V and 8 from J; bases not matched to a gene: 6. The germline gives CDR1 MNHEY, CDR2 SMNVEV (reference sequence). The CDR3 extends over 13 amino acids. Written as DNA, the CDR3 is TGTGCCAGCAGCCGGGACAGTTACGAAAAACTGTTTTTT. Translated: CASSRDSYEKLFF.

V and J are TRBV11-2 and TRBJ2-5; the match to TRBD2 covers 10 bases. V lost 6 bases and J lost 7; bases outside the gene matches: 14. The V gene's germline CDR1 is SGHAT and CDR2 FQNNGV. CDR3 length equals 16 residues. CDR3 in amino acids: CASRVSGASGSATQYF. CDR3 in DNA: TGTGCCAGCAGGGTTTCCGGGGCTAGCGGGAGTGCGACCCAGTACTTC.

The DNA of the CDR3 is TGTGCCAGCAGCTTAGCCGGGCAGGGGGCTGAAAAACTGTTTTTT. Encoded protein: CASSLAGQGAEKLFF. This rearrangement joins TRBV7-2 to TRBJ1-4; 8 nucleotides line up with TRBD1. This CDR3 comprises 15 residues. The germline V gene has CDR1 SGHTA and CDR2 FQGNSA. V lost 0 bases to trimming and J lost 7 bases; unmatched junction nucleotides: 4.

This chain links TRBV20-1 with TRBJ2-5; D unresolved. Germline CDR1 is DFQATT and CDR2 is SNEGSKA (reference sequence). Trimming took off 5 bases at V and 0 bases at J, with 4 bases between the two ends. This CDR3 spans 11 amino acids. The CDR3 bases are TGCAGTGCTCTATACCAAGAGACCCAGTACTTC. Translation gives CSALYQETQYF.

The chain uses TRBV3-1 (or the pseudogene TRBV3-2) and TRBJ1-3; D uncertain. Germline V gene lookup returns CDR1 LGHDT and CDR2 YNNKEL (reference sequence). CDR3 length equals 14 residues. V was pared by 1 base and J by 2 bases, with 6 bases between. The CDR3 reads CASSQGVAGNTIYF. CDR3 nucleotides: TGTGCCAGCAGCCAAGGCGTAGCTGGAAACACCATATATTTT.

This chain uses TRBV18 with TRBJ1-6; the D is unclear. With 4 bases removed from V and 4 bases from J, the gap between germline ends came to 11 bases. The CDR3 extends over 15 amino acids. CDR1 and CDR2 (germline): KGHSH, LQKENI. The CDR3 DNA is TGTGCCAGCTCACGGTTAGAAGATTATAATTCACCCCTCCACTTT. This encodes CASSRLEDYNSPLHF.

CDR3 region: CASSQADRLAKNIQYF. DNA for the CDR3: TGCGCCAGCAGCCAAGCGGACAGACTAGCCAAAAACATTCAGTACTTC. The rearrangement links TRBV4-1 to TRBJ2-4; D possibly corresponds to TRBD1 (6 bases). V was cut by 1 base and J by 0 bases, with 10 bases left in between. This CDR3 has 16 residues. From germline, CDR1 is MGHRA and CDR2 YSYEKL.

The rearrangement uses TRBV2 and TRBJ2-1; 12 bases agree with TRBD2. Germline trimming cut 5 bases from V and 6 bases from J; bases unmatched to any gene: 5. The CDR3 contains 15 residues. Germline assignment: CDR1 SNHLY and CDR2 FYNNEI. CDR3: CASSPTSGGSNEQFF. The CDR3 region has the DNA TGTGCCAGCAGTCCGACTAGCGGGGGATCCAATGAGCAGTTCTTC. The full variable domain, its missing parts supplied by reference TRBV2 and TRBJ2-1, is EPEVTQTPSHQVTQMGQEVILRCVPISNHLYFYWYRQILGQKVEFLVSFYNNEISEKSEIFDDQFSVERPDGSNFTLKIRSTKLEDSAMYFCASSPTSGGSNEQFFGPGTRLTVL.

The chain uses TRBV7-2 and TRBJ2-2, with TRBD2 as a possible D gene (5 bases). Germline CDR1 and CDR2: SGHTA and FQGNSA. Trimming took 2 bases from V and 3 from J, leaving 13 bases between them. CDR3 length: 16 residues. The CDR3 sequence is CASSLSSGKYTGELFF. The CDR3 coding sequence is TGTGCCAGCAGCTTATCTTCGGGGAAGTACACCGGGGAGCTGTTTTTT.

This chain joins TRBV2 and TRBJ1-6, with D hard to call. The ends were cut back, 6 bases at V and 10 bases at J, with 13 bases in the middle. Looked up from germline, CDR1 is SNHLY and CDR2 is FYNNEI. This CDR3 comprises 13 residues. CDR3 residues: CASRDEGQSPLHF. The DNA for the CDR3 is TGTGCCAGCAGGGATGAGGGTCAATCACCCCTCCACTTT.

The chain has TRBV28 and TRBJ2-7, with TRBD1 identical over 8 bases. The CDR3 covers 14 residues. Per the germline V gene, CDR1 is MDHEN and CDR2 is SYDVKM. V lost 5 bases and J lost 7; bases outside the gene matches: 10. CDR3 residues: CASSVTGVLLEQYV. The CDR3 DNA is TGTGCCAGCAGTGTGACAGGGGTCCTCTTAGAGCAGTACGTC.